Below, 14 T cell receptor beta chains from the same sample are listed, as sequenced in a study of shared clonotypes between healthy human individuals. The protocol was immunoSEQ multiplex PCR, while the TCRdb copy is restricted to in-frame clones and leaves out a portion. The sample comprises roughly 480,000 clones, around 80% of which are singletons, and around 12% rests with the top ten. Input material: PBMCs. These receptors were obtained from a woman between 35 and 50 years old in good health. Some clones in this sample may be carry-over from other donors' samples.

This clone was seen a handful of times. The chain carries TRBV2 and TRBJ1-4; D remains ambiguous. The CDR3 length is 16 residues. Germline V gene lookup returns CDR1 SNHLY and CDR2 FYNNEI. Trimming took off 1 base at V and 3 bases at J, with 12 bases between the two ends. The CDR3 DNA sequence: TGTGCCAGCAGTGAAGAGGGTTTAGTAGCTAATGAAAAACTGTTTTTT. Its protein product is CASSEEGLVANEKLFF.

This clone is a singleton in its sample. The J gene is TRBJ2-1, the V gene TRBV30; 11 bases match TRBD2. The CDR3 spans 19 residues. Unmatched junction bases numbered 24, after V lost 7 bases and J lost 7 bases. Germline V gives CDR1 GTSNPN, CDR2 SVGIG (reference sequence). The CDR3 coding sequence is TGTGCCTCCTCGACAGTTCGAAGCTTAGCGGGAGGGCCGGCGAATGAGCAGTTCTTC. Translation: CASSTVRSLAGGPANEQFF. Looking up the rest from reference TRBV30 and TRBJ2-1 gives the full variable domain: SQTIHQWPATLVQPVGSPLSLECTVEGTSNPNLYWYRQAAGRGLQLLFYSVGIGQISSEVPQNLSASRPQDRQFILSSKKLLLSDSGFYLCASSTVRSLAGGPANEQFFGPGTRLTVL.

The rearrangement joins TRBV7-2 to TRBJ2-1; weak D call: TRBD2 (5 bases). The CDR3 spans 16 residues. V was trimmed by 2 bases and J by 0 bases, leaving 11 bases between them. Germline CDR1 reads SGHTA; CDR2 reads FQGNSA. The CDR3 loop reads CASSLSKRSSYNEQFF. CDR3 nucleotides: TGTGCCAGCAGCTTAAGCAAGCGGAGCTCCTACAATGAGCAGTTCTTC.

The chain couples TRBV7-2 to TRBJ2-5; 9 bases are shared with TRBD2. The germline CDR1 and CDR2 sequences are SGHTA and FQGNSA. V lost 9 bases to trimming and J lost 2 bases; unmatched junction nucleotides: 4. The CDR3 is made up of 13 amino acids. The CDR3 coding sequence is TGTGCCAGTAATAGCGGGAGACAAGAGACCCAGTACTTC. Translating gives CASNSGRQETQYF.

On this clone: At the DNA level, this CDR3 is encoded by other sequences in the same sample as well. V and J are TRBV5-1 and TRBJ2-7; TRBD1 matches at 9 bases. The CDR3 extends over 14 amino acids. J was trimmed by 2 bases and V by 0 bases; bases with no gene match: 0. Germline CDR1 is SGHRS and CDR2 is YFSETQ. CDR3 coding DNA: TGCGCCAGCAGCTTGGGGGACAGGGCCTACGAGCAGTACTTC. It codes for CASSLGDRAYEQYF.

This clone has just one count. The rearrangement uses TRBV12-2 and TRBJ1-5; the listed D gene, TRBD1, was not tested against the DNA. TRBV12-2 is termed a pseudogene. There are 18 residues in the CDR3. The CDR3 coding sequence is TGTGCAAGTCGCCCCCGAGGACAGGGAGGGATGGAGTTGCAGCCCCAGCATTTT. It encodes CASRPRGQGGMELQPQHF.

The rearrangement joins TRBV6-5 to TRBJ2-1, with D possibly matching TRBD1 (5 bases). Trimming stripped 10 bases from V and 10 bases from J, with 14 bases between. The CDR3 spans 11 residues. Per germline, CDR1 MNHEY and CDR2 SVGAGI. CDR3 sequence reads: CATRRTWEQFF. The CDR3 DNA reads as TGTGCCACCCGACGGACATGGGAGCAGTTCTTC.

The chain combines TRBV5-4 with TRBJ2-7, with TRBD2 matching over 8 bases. This CDR3 is built from 14 residues. Germline lookup yields CDR1 SGHNT and CDR2 YYREEE (reference sequence). V was clipped by 3 bases and J by 3 bases; unmatched bases: 5. As DNA, the CDR3 is TGTGCCAGCAGCTCGGGACTAGGTAACTACGAGCAGTACTTC. It translates to CASSSGLGNYEQYF.

The chain combines TRBV19 with TRBJ2-7, with TRBD1 identical over 8 bases. The CDR3 contains 14 residues. Trimming cost V 3 bases and J 2 bases; bases outside gene matches: 3. Per the germline V gene, CDR1 is LNHDA and CDR2 is SQIVND (reference sequence). The CDR3 sequence is CASSIGQGAYEQYF. CDR3 DNA sequence: TGTGCCAGTAGTATCGGACAGGGCGCCTACGAGCAGTACTTC.

The genes are TRBV6-5 and TRBJ2-7, with 7 bases that match TRBD2. J was trimmed by 3 bases and V by 6 bases; bases with no gene match: 5. This CDR3 contains 13 residues. Germline V gene data show CDR1 as MNHEY and CDR2 as SVGAGI. The CDR3 coding sequence is TGTGCCAGCAGCGAAACTAGCGACTACGAGCAGTACTTC. Translation: CASSETSDYEQYF.

The V call is TRBV6-4, the J call TRBJ1-3; no firm D call. The germline V gene has CDR1 MRHNA and CDR2 SNTAGT. V was trimmed by 0 bases and J by 3 bases, leaving 15 bases between them. This CDR3 region has 17 residues. CDR3 sequence (DNA): TGTGCCAGCAGTGACTCAAGACGGTCCTGGGGTGGAAACACCATATATTTT. Translating gives CASSDSRRSWGGNTIYF.

V and J are TRBV7-7 and TRBJ2-2; 10 nucleotides match TRBD2. Germline V gene lookup returns CDR1 SSHAT and CDR2 FNYEAQ (reference sequence). The CDR3 sequence is 16 residues long. CDR3: CASGFSGRTNTGELFF. DNA of the CDR3: TGTGCTAGCGGCTTTAGCGGGAGGACGAACACCGGGGAGCTGTTTTTT. Based on the CDR3 plus reference TRBV7-7 and TRBJ2-2, the full variable domain is GAGVSQSPRYKVTKRGQDVTLRCDPISSHATLYWYQQALGQGPEFLTYFNYEAQPDKSGLPSDRFSAERPEGSISTLTIQRTEQRDSAMYRCASGFSGRTNTGELFFGEGSRLTVL.

The chain is built from TRBV2 and TRBJ1-1; maybe TRBD1 (6 bases). The CDR3 has 14 amino acids. V dropped 6 bases and J dropped 7 bases, with 18 bases sitting between them. Per the germline V gene, CDR1 is SNHLY and CDR2 is FYNNEI. DNA of the CDR3: TGTGCCAGCAGCCTGGACAGCTCAGTACTTGAAGCTTTCTTT. It codes for CASSLDSSVLEAFF.

The genes are TRBV11-3 and TRBJ1-6, with D perhaps matching TRBD1 (6 bases). This CDR3 comprises 15 residues. The germline CDR1 and CDR2 sequences are SGHNT and YENEEA. Trimming removed 4 bases from V and 10 bases from J, with 17 bases in between. The CDR3 coding sequence is TGTGCCAGCAGCTCAGAAGGGGGACCGGGATCACCCCTCCACTTT. Amino acid sequence: CASSSEGGPGSPLHF. The full variable domain, rest sourced from reference TRBV11-3 and TRBJ1-6, is EAGVVQSPRYKIIEKKQPVAFWCNPISGHNTLYWYLQNLGQGPELLIRYENEEAVDDSQLPKDRFSAERLKGVDSTLKIQPAELGDSAVYLCASSSEGGPGSPLHFGNGTRLTVT.